This T cell receptor (beta chain) was found in a study of T-cell memory formation after mild COVID-19. Study-wide background: Most TCR clusters belonged to a single donor.

The germline gives CDR1 MNHEY, CDR2 SVGAGI. The CDR3 has 15 residues. V lost 3 bases to trimming and J lost 5 bases; unmatched junction nucleotides: 8. The TCR alpha and TCR beta cDNA libraries, bearing sample barcodes and UMIs, were generated by 5'RACE using constant-segment primers. TCRdb processed the 5' RACE reads anew with MiXCR; each CDR3 protein has one entry. The data contain more than 150,000 distinct CDR3 sequences, about 18% of them singletons. The sequencing input was PBMCs or a T cell subset sorted from them (not recorded which). This TCR was sampled from a man between 18 and 35 years old who had mild COVID-19 (a few samples of this study predate the infection). Cell type and time point are not known. The chain uses TRBV6-5 and TRBJ1-2; 8 nucleotides line up with TRBD1. The CDR3 loop is CASSYEGQGTYGYTF. The CDR3 DNA reads TGTGCCAGCAGTTATGAAGGACAGGGTACTTATGGCTACACCTTC.